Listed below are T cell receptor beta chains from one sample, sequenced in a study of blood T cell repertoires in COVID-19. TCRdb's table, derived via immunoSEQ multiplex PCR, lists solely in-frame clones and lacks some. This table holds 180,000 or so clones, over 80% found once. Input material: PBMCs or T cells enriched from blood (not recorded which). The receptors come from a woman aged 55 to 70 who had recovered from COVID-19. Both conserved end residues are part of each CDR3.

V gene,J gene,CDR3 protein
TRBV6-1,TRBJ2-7,CASRETPALTGYEQYF
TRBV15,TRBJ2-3,CATSRDGGGRADTQYF
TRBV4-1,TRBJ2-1,CASSQGRASSYNEQFF
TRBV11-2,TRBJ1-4,CASSLEGQGKLFF
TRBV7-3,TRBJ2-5,CASSPTVQETQYF
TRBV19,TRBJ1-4,CASRPRGTGEEKLFF
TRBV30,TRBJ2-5,CAWSKAGGPQETQYF
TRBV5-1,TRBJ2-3,CASSLDGSPTDTQYF
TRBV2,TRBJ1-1,CASWHVNTEAFF
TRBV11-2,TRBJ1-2,CASSLIRTGGGYTF
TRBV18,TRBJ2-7,CASSPAGTGSYEQYF
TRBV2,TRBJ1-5,CASSETGNQPQHF
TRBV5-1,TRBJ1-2,CASSQGGRDYGYTF
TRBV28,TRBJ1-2,CASSLGRGGGYTF
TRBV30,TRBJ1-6,CAWRKPGQGEGSPLHF
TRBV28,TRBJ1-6,CASSLTGTLGPLHF
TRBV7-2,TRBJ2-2,CASSLVGDTGELFF
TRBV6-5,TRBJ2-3,CASSLEGDTQYF
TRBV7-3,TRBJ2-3,CASSSGLTREPTDTQYF
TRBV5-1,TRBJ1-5,CASSLEGAQPQHF
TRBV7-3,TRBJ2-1,CASSLSTGTDEQFF
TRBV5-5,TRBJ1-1,CASSQTGGWTEAFF
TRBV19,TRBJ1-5,CASSRGGSGFSNQPQHF
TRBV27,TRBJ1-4,CASSLSGGLGEKLFF
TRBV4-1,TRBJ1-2,CASRSLAGDRLNTF
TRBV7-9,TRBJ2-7,CASSSRTSGGGISYEQYF
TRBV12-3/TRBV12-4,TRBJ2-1,CASRDGVNEQFF
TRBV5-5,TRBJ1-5,CASSPEGTGVNQPQHF
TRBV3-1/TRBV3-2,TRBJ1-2,CASSQDLPGGYYGYTF
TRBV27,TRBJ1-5,CASRGQNNQPQHF